Below, 32 T cell receptor beta chains from the same sample are listed, as sequenced in a study of blood T cells in healthy people across ages. Using a J-beta primer mix together with a sample-barcoded 5' primer, a second PCR was run for about 7 to 12 cycles. Via MiXCR, TCRdb re-called the 5' RACE reads, giving one row per CDR3 protein. This table has 1.5 million or so distinct CDR3 sequences, about 45% appearing once. Sample: blood. The receptors here all came from a woman younger than 35 in good health.

This chain uses TRBV24-1 with TRBJ2-3, with D perhaps TRBD1 (6 bases). Trimming left V 4 bases short and J 4 bases short, with 17 bases between. Germline CDR1 reads KGHDR; CDR2 reads SFDVKD. The CDR3 sequence is 16 residues long. As DNA, the CDR3 is TGTGCCACCAGTGAACAGGGCCGCGCACGGGCAGATACGCAGTATTTT. Translation: CATSEQGRARADTQYF.

There are a few counts of this clonotype. V gene TRBV6-6 combines with J gene TRBJ2-5; 14 nucleotides match TRBD2. V trimming: 10 bases; J trimming: 11 bases; junction bases outside the gene matches: 12. The V gene's germline CDR1 is MNHNY and CDR2 SVGAGI (reference sequence). The CDR3 contains 14 residues. The chain's CDR3 is CATRTSGRITEQYF. CDR3 nucleotide sequence: TGTGCCACGAGGACTAGCGGGAGGATTACTGAGCAGTACTTC.

Turning to this clonotype: Given the absence of the conserved phenylalanine or tryptophan at the CDR3 end, a read error is likely. The chain employs TRBV29-1 and TRBJ2-5; D not certain. The CDR3 extends over 12 amino acids. Trimming pared 4 bases from V and 2 bases from J, leaving 8 bases between. Per germline, CDR1 SQVTM and CDR2 ANQGSEA. CDR3 in amino acids: CSVAPSQETQYL. The CDR3 DNA sequence: TGCAGCGTTGCCCCTAGTCAAGAGACCCAGTACTTA.

This clonotype was recorded only once. The chain carries TRBV29-1 and TRBJ1-1; D is unclear. V shed 2 bases and J shed 7 bases, with 14 bases lying between them. This CDR3 contains 13 residues. The germline V gene encodes CDR1 SQVTM and CDR2 ANQGSEA. CDR3 DNA: TGCAGCGTTGAATTGCTCGACCGTGTTGAAGCTTTCTTT. It is translated as CSVELLDRVEAFF.

The chain couples TRBV5-1 to TRBJ1-4, with a possible D match to TRBD1 (6 bases). Germline CDR1 is SGHRS and CDR2 is YFSETQ. Trimming removed 3 bases from V and 1 base from J, with 13 bases in between. This CDR3 region has 16 residues. CDR3 sequence (DNA): TGCGCCAGCAGCTCGAGCGGGGGCGTAACTAATGAAAAACTGTTTTTT. Its protein product is CASSSSGGVTNEKLFF.

The chain carries TRBV14 and TRBJ2-4; D is possibly TRBD2 (5 bases). The J call may not be correct, given that the DNA end is closer to TRBJ2-7. Germline CDR1 reads SGHDN; CDR2 reads FVKESK. The CDR3 is 13 residues long. The CDR3 reads CASSHPRDYEQYF. CDR3 coding DNA: TGTGCCAGCAGCCACCCGAGGGACTACGAGCAGTACTTC.

The CDR3 DNA reads TGCAGCGCCTTGCCCCGACAGGCCTCAACTAATGAAAAACTGTTTTTT. Protein: CSALPRQASTNEKLFF. The V call is TRBV29-1, the J call TRBJ1-4, with D possibly being TRBD1 (6 bases). This CDR3 is built from 16 residues. The ends were cut back, 7 bases at V and 0 bases at J, with 18 bases in the middle. Per the germline V gene, CDR1 is SQVTM and CDR2 is ANQGSEA. The whole variable domain, remainder taken from reference TRBV29-1 and TRBJ1-4, is SAVISQKPSRDICQRGTSLTIQCQVDSQVTMMFWYRQQPGQSLTLIATANQGSEATYESGFVIDKFPISRPNLTFSTLTVSNMSPEDSSIYLCSALPRQASTNEKLFFGSGTQLSVL.

This clonotype was counted between two and nine times. This chain connects TRBV20-1 to TRBJ1-2, with D possibly matching TRBD1 (6 bases). The CDR3 consists of 11 residues. Germline loops: CDR1 DFQATT, CDR2 SNEGSKA (reference sequence). The CDR3 loop is CSGQSNYGYTF. The DNA for the CDR3 is TGCAGCGGACAGTCAAACTATGGCTACACCTTC.

The V and J genes are TRBV13 and TRBJ2-3, with 8 bases aligning to TRBD2. V dropped 4 bases and J dropped 6; count of bases not matched to a gene: 9. Germline V gene data show CDR1 as PRHDT and CDR2 as FYEKMQ (reference sequence). This CDR3 is 15 amino acids long. This chain's CDR3 is CASSSAGEPGDTQYF. The CDR3 region has the DNA TGTGCCAGCAGCTCAGCGGGAGAGCCGGGGGATACGCAGTATTTT.

The table lists this clonotype with a few counts. V usage is TRBV9 and J usage is TRBJ2-4, with D perhaps given as TRBD1 or TRBD2 (5 bases each). The J call may be in error: the DNA end matches TRBJ2-7 better. Looked up from germline, CDR1 is SGDLS and CDR2 is YYNGEE. This CDR3 region has 15 residues. The CDR3 sequence is CASSVDQGQRYEQYF. The CDR3, as DNA: TGTGCCAGCAGCGTAGATCAGGGTCAGCGGTACGAGCAGTACTTC.

The chain recombines TRBV4-2 with TRBJ2-1, with a tentative D call TRBD2 (6 bases). From germline, CDR1 is LGHNA and CDR2 YNFKEQ. There are 16 residues in the CDR3. The ends were cut back, 5 bases at V and 6 bases at J, with 20 bases in the middle. CDR3 nucleotides: TGTGCCAGCAGCTCCTTAGCGGCGCCGGCCCTCAATGAGCAGTTCTTC. It yields the protein CASSSLAAPALNEQFF.

This chain connects TRBV7-8 to TRBJ2-1; 8 nucleotides agree with TRBD1. Germline CDR1 reads SGHVS; CDR2 reads FQNEAQ. The CDR3 is 17 amino acids. Trimming cost V 1 base and J 1 base; bases outside gene matches: 6. The CDR3 sequence is CASSLVVGDRSYNEQFF. CDR3 DNA sequence: TGTGCCAGCAGCTTAGTGGTTGGGGACAGGTCCTACAATGAGCAGTTCTTC.

This clonotype was recorded only once. This chain joins TRBV2 and TRBJ2-3, with 9 bases fitting TRBD2. This CDR3 region has 16 residues. V was clipped by 5 bases and J by 6 bases; unmatched bases: 12. Germline V lookup: CDR1 SNHLY, CDR2 FYNNEI. The chain's CDR3 is CASSSPGTSTSDTQYF. The CDR3 nucleotides read TGTGCCAGCAGTTCCCCTGGGACTAGCACGTCGGATACGCAGTATTTT.

The chain combines TRBV29-1 with TRBJ2-5; a possible D gene is TRBD2 (5 bases). CDR1 is SQVTM and CDR2 is ANQGSEA in the germline V gene. The CDR3 has 14 residues. V shed 7 bases and J shed 11 bases, with 26 bases lying between them. Here the CDR3 DNA reads TGCAGCGCCGTGCCTGATATAGCGCCGAATGAGCAGTACTTC. It translates to CSAVPDIAPNEQYF.

This clonotype was counted only a few times. The V call is TRBV25-1, the J call TRBJ1-1; 8 nucleotides match TRBD1. The germline CDR1 and CDR2 sequences are MGHDK and SYGVNS. The CDR3 consists of 14 residues. J was trimmed by 6 bases and V by 1 base; bases with no gene match: 4. CDR3 nucleotide sequence: TGTGCCAGCAGTGAATCGAACAGGGGGGCTGAAGCTTTCTTT. Residues: CASSESNRGAEAFF.

This clonotype was found a few times. This chain uses TRBV6-4 with TRBJ2-1; TRBD1 might be the D (5 bases). Looked up from germline, CDR1 is MRHNA and CDR2 is SNTAGT. V was pared by 0 bases and J by 8 bases, with 14 bases between. This CDR3 comprises 15 residues. CDR3 DNA sequence: TGTGCCAGCAGTGACTCAGGGATCCTAGGGGATGAGCAGTTCTTC. It yields the protein CASSDSGILGDEQFF.

The sample holds a few counts of this clonotype. The chain uses TRBV5-1 and TRBJ1-5, with TRBD1 matching 7 bases. Germline CDR1 reads SGHRS; CDR2 reads YFSETQ. V trimming: 4 bases; J trimming: 5 bases; junction bases outside the gene matches: 3. CDR3 length: 13 residues. The CDR3 reads CASSQGTDQPQHF. CDR3 nucleotide sequence: TGCGCCAGCAGCCAGGGGACAGATCAGCCCCAGCATTTT.

The V and J genes are TRBV7-9 and TRBJ1-1; D gene uncertain. V lost 8 bases to trimming and J lost 1 base, with 11 bases between them. The CDR3 covers 13 residues. The V gene's germline CDR1 is SEHNR and CDR2 FQNEAQ (reference sequence). The CDR3 protein is CASPDERNTEAFF. The DNA of the CDR3 is TGTGCCAGCCCCGACGAGAGGAACACTGAAGCTTTCTTT. The whole variable domain, filled in from reference TRBV7-9 and TRBJ1-1, reads DTGVSQNPRHKITKRGQNVTFRCDPISEHNRLYWYRQTLGQGPEFLTYFQNEAQLEKSRLLSDRFSAERPKGSFSTLEIQRTEQGDSAMYLCASPDERNTEAFFGQGTRLTVV.

The chain recombines TRBV7-9 with TRBJ2-7; TRBD2 agrees at 7 bases. Germline V gives CDR1 SEHNR, CDR2 FQNEAQ (reference sequence). J was trimmed by 0 bases and V by 0 bases; bases with no gene match: 5. The CDR3 is 16 amino acids. Here the CDR3 reads CASSLAAGDPSYEQYF. CDR3 DNA: TGTGCCAGCAGCTTAGCGGCGGGGGATCCCTCCTACGAGCAGTACTTC.

The chain joins TRBV18 to TRBJ1-4; the D gene is possibly TRBD1 (6 bases). Germline CDR1 is KGHSH and CDR2 is LQKENI. The V gene lost 2 bases and the J gene lost 8 bases, with 15 bases spanning the gap. There are 15 residues in the CDR3. DNA of the CDR3: TGTGCCAGCTCACCAACCCTCCGGACAGTGGAAAAACTGTTTTTT. This sequence encodes CASSPTLRTVEKLFF. Based on the CDR3 plus reference TRBV18 and TRBJ1-4, the full variable domain is NAGVMQNPRHLVRRRGQEARLRCSPMKGHSHVYWYRQLPEEGLKFMVYLQKENIIDESGMPKERFSAEFPKEGPSILRIQQVVRGDSAAYFCASSPTLRTVEKLFFGSGTQLSVL.

The chain carries TRBV4-1 and TRBJ2-3, with 8 positions matching TRBD2. Per germline, CDR1 MGHRA and CDR2 YSYEKL. V lost 0 bases and J lost 4; bases outside the gene matches: 6. The length of the CDR3 is 16 residues. The DNA of the CDR3 is TGCGCCAGCAGCCAAGATTTAGCGGGGTACGCAGATACGCAGTATTTT. Translation: CASSQDLAGYADTQYF.

This clonotype appeared a few times. In nucleotides, the CDR3 is TGTGCCAGCTCTGGGGCCAACGTCCTGACTTTC. Protein: CASSGANVLTF. The gene calls are TRBV6-2 or TRBV6-3 and TRBJ2-6; D is undetermined. Trimming pared 8 bases from V and 1 base from J, leaving 0 bases between. Germline CDR1 is MNHEY and CDR2 is SVGEGT. The CDR3 spans 11 residues.

The chain is built from TRBV10-3 and TRBJ2-1; TRBD1 might be the D (6 bases). V was trimmed by 0 bases and J by 3 bases, leaving 9 bases between them. Germline CDR1 reads ENHRY; CDR2 reads SYGVKD. This CDR3 has 15 residues. CDR3: CAISESNRDYNEQFF. As DNA, the CDR3 is TGTGCCATCAGTGAGTCAAACAGGGACTACAATGAGCAGTTCTTC.

The chain carries TRBV6-5 and TRBJ2-3; unclear D gene. This CDR3 is built from 13 residues. The ends were cut back, 10 bases at V and 3 bases at J, with 14 bases in the middle. The germline CDR1 and CDR2 sequences are MNHEY and SVGAGI. CDR3 DNA: TGTGCCACTGCTTTATTGGGGACAGATACGCAGTATTTT. Protein product: CATALLGTDTQYF.

A few counts support this clonotype. This chain joins TRBV5-1 and TRBJ2-1; D possibly uses TRBD1 or TRBD2 (5 bases each). V shed 7 bases and J shed 9 bases, with 17 bases lying between them. From germline, CDR1 is SGHRS and CDR2 YFSETQ. The CDR3 extends over 13 amino acids. CDR3 sequence (DNA): TGCGCCAGCCAGCCGTCGGGGCGAGGTGAGCAGTTCTTC. This sequence encodes CASQPSGRGEQFF. The variable domain in full, completed from reference TRBV5-1 and TRBJ2-1, reads KAGVTQTPRYLIKTRGQQVTLSCSPISGHRSVSWYQQTPGQGLQFLFEYFSETQRNKGNFPGRFSGRQFSNSRSEMNVSTLELGDSALYLCASQPSGRGEQFFGPGTRLTVL.

This clonotype showed up just once. V is TRBV12-3 or TRBV12-4 and J is TRBJ2-5; 14 bases are a match to TRBD2. Unmatched junction bases numbered 10, after V lost 3 bases and J lost 7 bases. The length of the CDR3 is 17 residues. The CDR3 loop reads CASSFRTSGGPGGTQYF. As DNA, the CDR3 is TGTGCCAGCAGTTTCCGGACTAGCGGGGGGCCTGGCGGGACCCAGTACTTC.

The genes are TRBV3-1 and TRBJ1-2, with a weak D call TRBD1 (6 bases). Per germline, CDR1 LGHDT and CDR2 YNNKEL (reference sequence). V was clipped by 1 base and J by 3 bases, with 12 bases between them. The CDR3 totals 15 residues. The CDR3 DNA is TGTGCCAGCAGCCAAGGTTGGACAGACTACTATGGCTACACCTTC. Protein: CASSQGWTDYYGYTF.

Worth noting for this clonotype: A read error is possible here, since a much larger clone lies one base away. This chain joins TRBV12-3 or TRBV12-4 and TRBJ2-3; 7 bases are shared with TRBD1. CDR3 length: 11 amino acids. The CDR3 protein is CASRLWDSPNF. Written as DNA, the CDR3 is TGTGCCAGCAGACTCTGGGACAGTCCGAATTTT.

The V gene is TRBV7-9, the J gene TRBJ1-1; perhaps TRBD1 as D (6 bases). The CDR3 contains 15 residues. V lost 4 bases and J lost 0, with 12 bases in between. The germline gives CDR1 SEHNR, CDR2 FQNEAQ (reference sequence). Written as DNA, the CDR3 is TGTGCCAGCAGCTCCTACAGGGCTTTGAACACTGAAGCTTTCTTT. This encodes CASSSYRALNTEAFF.

The chain is built from TRBV28 and TRBJ2-1; tentatively, D is TRBD1 or TRBD2 (5 bases each). TRBJ2-7 matches the DNA end more closely, so the J call is doubtful. The germline V gene has CDR1 MDHEN and CDR2 SYDVKM. The CDR3 is 15 amino acids. The CDR3 protein is CASSLSAGTYNEQYF. CDR3 nucleotide sequence: TGTGCCAGCAGTTTATCGGCTGGGACCTACAATGAGCAGTACTTC.

This clonotype was counted a few times. This chain joins TRBV7-2 and TRBJ2-3, with no clear D. The CDR3 runs 14 residues. The germline V gene encodes CDR1 SGHTA and CDR2 FQGNSA. V lost 5 bases, J lost 1 base, and 10 bases lay in between. Written as DNA, the CDR3 is TGTGCCAGCAGCCACGGGCCTCGCACAGATACGCAGTATTTT. Amino acid sequence: CASSHGPRTDTQYF.

V is TRBV6-1 and J is TRBJ1-3, with 7 bases identical to TRBD1. CDR3 length equals 15 residues. Germline trimming cut 5 bases from V and 0 bases from J; bases unmatched to any gene: 4. The germline gives CDR1 MNHNS, CDR2 SASEGT. CDR3 DNA: TGTGCCAGCAGTCCAACAGGGGTCTCTGGAAACACCATATATTTT. Translation gives CASSPTGVSGNTIYF.